This T cell receptor (beta chain) was observed in a study of tumor-infiltrating lymphocytes in primary liver carcinoma. Broader study findings: Tumor region pairs outstripped tumor-adjacent and tumor-blood pairs in overlap. Tumor specimens were characterized by a significantly higher top-250-clone fraction than blood (p = 0.039).

As regards this clonotype: The antigen is unknown.

Germline V gene sequence: CDR1 ENHRY, CDR2 SYGVKD. V was pared by 0 bases and J by 11 bases, with 13 bases between. The CDR3 is 13 amino acids. Priming with a constant-region primer yielded TCR beta cDNA from roughly 500 ng total RNA. The TCR beta library was amplified through three nested multiplex PCR rounds in a modified ARM-PCR procedure. Each of the first two PCR rounds ran approximately 9 cycles with TRBV1-TRBV30 forward and C-beta reverse primers. TCRdb itself ran the multiplex PCR reads through MiXCR, one entry per CDR3 protein. Here the sample spans 300,000 to 400,000 distinct CDR3 sequences, roughly two thirds being singletons. Extraction also yielded germline DNA, while blood RNA was obtained from unsorted whole blood.

Sequenced material: peripheral blood. This clonotype originated in a man aged 40-49 years with primary liver carcinoma and hepatitis B virus infection. This chain uses TRBV10-3 with TRBJ1-1; no clear D gene. This chain's CDR3 is CAISESSIQGAFF. The CDR3 nucleotides are TGTGCCATCAGTGAGTCGAGCATCCAAGGGGCTTTCTTT.